This T cell receptor beta chain was obtained from a study of T cell responses to AZD1222 COVID-19 vaccine. General study findings and limits: Spike-spanning, vaccine-associated CD4 TCRs were dominant at 160-218 and 743-854.

TCRdb keeps only in-frame clones here, not all; method: immunoSEQ multiplex PCR. The table has approximately 100,000 clones, approximately 86% seen once. As concerns this clone: Antigen unknown.

Sequenced material: peripheral blood, taken 28 days after the second dose of the MenACWY control vaccine. This receptor was obtained from an adult who received the MenACWY meningococcal vaccine as a control.

The CDR3 protein is CASSINGGTEAFF. CDR3 DNA: TGTGCCAGTAGTATAAATGGGGGCACTGAAGCTTTCTTT. The chain uses TRBV19 and TRBJ1-1, with D possibly being TRBD1 (5 bases). V was cut by 2 bases and J by 4 bases, with 8 bases left in between. The CDR3 sequence is 13 residues long. Germline assignment: CDR1 LNHDA and CDR2 SQIVND (reference sequence).